A single sample is the source of the 14 T cell receptor beta chains below, sequenced in a study of graft-versus-host responses after intestinal transplantation (dated by TCRdb to 2020 to 2022). The library was prepared using the immunoSEQ multiplex PCR assay. The table was pulled from immuneACCESS by TCRdb, which kept in-frame rearrangements only. Such tables lose some clones; where checked, under half of the loss comes from unresolved V genes, and the rest has no known cause. In all, the sample holds about 51,000 clones, and 70% to 90% of those were seen once. 0.55% to 0.65% of the sample lies in the top ten. The time point label corresponds to: cells obtained before transplantation from donor or recipient. Their specific antigens are unknown. The source material was unstimulated CD4+ T cells sorted from spleen or lymph node cells, sampled before transplant. The receptors derive from a human donor who was the organ donor for an intestinal transplant.

V is TRBV5-4 and J is TRBJ2-5, with 14 bases that match TRBD2. The J call is uncertain, as TRBJ2-7 better fits the DNA end. The CDR3 totals 15 residues. The germline gives CDR1 SGHNT, CDR2 YYREEE (reference sequence). Written as DNA, the CDR3 is TGTGCCAGCAGCTCCGGGGGACTAGCGGGAGCCGAGCAGTACTTC. It is translated as CASSSGGLAGAEQYF.

The chain joins TRBV6-5 to TRBJ1-2; D ambiguous. Germline V gene data show CDR1 as MNHEY and CDR2 as SVGAGI. CDR3 length: 13 residues. Trimming removed 8 bases from V and 2 bases from J, with 12 bases in between. Written as DNA, the CDR3 is TGTGCCAGCGGAATCGGGGTGAACTATGGCTACACCTTC. Translating it yields CASGIGVNYGYTF.

The rearrangement joins TRBV7-3 to TRBJ2-1; D uncertain. The CDR3 is 15 amino acids. V was cut by 0 bases and J by 4 bases, with 10 bases left in between. Germline V gene lookup returns CDR1 SGHTA and CDR2 FQGTGA. This CDR3 reads CASSLTSTPYNEQFF. The CDR3 bases are TGTGCCAGCAGCTTAACTAGCACTCCATACAATGAGCAGTTCTTC.

The chain combines TRBV4-1 with TRBJ1-1; 9 nucleotides match TRBD1. The CDR3 totals 16 residues. Germline CDR1 reads MGHRA; CDR2 reads YSYEKL. With 1 base clipped from V and 4 bases from J, the junction kept 7 bases outside the gene matches. CDR3 protein: CASSQVSTTGGTEAFF. CDR3 in DNA: TGCGCCAGCAGCCAAGTCTCGACGACAGGGGGCACTGAAGCTTTCTTT.

This clone showed up just a few times. The V and J genes are TRBV25-1 and TRBJ1-1; D possibly corresponds to TRBD1 (5 bases). V lost 4 bases and J lost 8, with 14 bases in between. The CDR3 runs 13 residues. Germline-derived CDR1 and CDR2 are MGHDK and SYGVNS. The chain's CDR3 is CASSASRQIEAFF. CDR3 coding DNA: TGTGCCAGCAGTGCATCAAGACAGATCGAAGCTTTCTTT.

J is TRBJ2-7 and V is TRBV28; 8 bases are a match to TRBD1. Trimming took 1 base from V and 1 from J; bases not matched to a gene: 15. The germline gives CDR1 MDHEN, CDR2 SYDVKM. The CDR3 is 19 amino acids. CDR3 nucleotide sequence: TGTGCCAGCAGTTTATTTATATTGTCGGCAGGGGGCGCATCCTACGAGCAGTACTTC. It codes for CASSLFILSAGGASYEQYF.

V gene TRBV30 combines with J gene TRBJ1-1, with a weak D call TRBD1 (6 bases). CDR1 GTSNPN and CDR2 SVGIG come from the germline V gene (reference sequence). The V and J ends lost 3 bases and 5 bases respectively, with 7 bases between them. The CDR3 runs to 11 residues. CDR3: CAWRRGTEAFF. Written as DNA, the CDR3 is TGTGCCTGGAGGAGGGGGACTGAAGCTTTCTTT.

This clone was counted a single time. The sample has other DNA sequences that encode this CDR3 too. V gene TRBV29-1 combines with J gene TRBJ2-7; 9 nucleotides line up with TRBD1. From germline, CDR1 is SQVTM and CDR2 ANQGSEA. The ends lost 4 bases at V and 5 bases at J; junction bases unmatched: 6. This CDR3 spans 13 amino acids. The CDR3 loop is CSVGGGTGNEQYF. In nucleotides, the CDR3 is TGCAGCGTTGGGGGAGGGACAGGGAACGAGCAGTACTTC.

The V and J genes are TRBV25-1 and TRBJ1-1; a possible D gene is TRBD1 (6 bases). Germline V gene sequence: CDR1 MGHDK, CDR2 SYGVNS. The CDR3 consists of 16 residues. V shed 7 bases and J shed 1 base, with 19 bases lying between them. CDR3: CASIPAGGRGNTEAFF. Here the CDR3 DNA reads TGTGCCAGCATTCCTGCGGGGGGCAGAGGGAACACTGAAGCTTTCTTT.

The chain has TRBV4-3 and TRBJ2-3, with 10 bases matching TRBD2. V was clipped by 1 base and J by 2 bases; unmatched bases: 6. This CDR3 region has 17 residues. Germline CDR1 LGHNA, CDR2 YSLEER. CDR3 loop: CASSQGASGSSTDTQYF. In DNA, the CDR3 is TGCGCCAGCAGCCAAGGGGCTAGCGGGAGCTCCACAGATACGCAGTATTTT.

This clone was seen just once. This CDR3 reads CASSTTPQLAGGDQYF. The CDR3 nucleotides read TGTGCCAGCAGTACCACCCCGCAACTAGCGGGAGGGGACCAGTACTTC. The chain has TRBV2 and TRBJ2-5; 13 nucleotides match TRBD2. The V segment lost 5 bases and the J segment 10 bases; nucleotides outside the gene matches: 13. This CDR3 contains 16 residues. CDR1 is SNHLY and CDR2 is FYNNEI in the germline V gene.

The chain has TRBV27 and TRBJ1-4; 8 positions agree with TRBD1. The V segment lost 6 bases and the J segment 5 bases; nucleotides outside the gene matches: 8. The CDR3 sequence is 15 residues long. Germline V gene sequence: CDR1 MNHEY, CDR2 SMNVEV (reference sequence). The CDR3 nucleotides read TGTGCCAGCAGGAAACAGGGGGGAAGAAATGAAAAACTGTTTTTT. This gives the protein CASRKQGGRNEKLFF. Full variable domain (outside the CDR3, taken from reference TRBV27 and TRBJ1-4): EAQVTQNPRYLITVTGKKLTVTCSQNMNHEYMSWYRQDPGLGLRQIYYSMNVEVTDKGDVPEGYKVSRKEKRNFPLILESPSPNQTSLYFCASRKQGGRNEKLFFGSGTQLSVL.

V usage is TRBV28 and J usage is TRBJ1-2, with D maybe TRBD1 (5 bases). The germline CDR1 and CDR2 sequences are MDHEN and SYDVKM. Trimming cost V 4 bases and J 1 base, with 16 bases left between them. This CDR3 spans 16 amino acids. CDR3 loop: CASSSLSPTDNYGYTF. Written as DNA, the CDR3 is TGTGCCAGCAGTTCCCTATCTCCGACAGATAACTATGGCTACACCTTC.

The V and J genes are TRBV7-6 and TRBJ2-7, with TRBD1 identical over 7 bases. Trimming cost V 5 bases and J 4 bases; bases outside gene matches: 11. In germline, CDR1 is SGHVS, CDR2 FNYEAQ. The CDR3 runs to 15 residues. CDR3 loop: CASSRRQGLEYEQYF. The CDR3 DNA is TGTGCCAGCAGCCGCCGACAGGGCCTCGAGTACGAGCAGTACTTC.